The 4 T cell receptor beta chains below come from one sample, sequenced in a study of blood T cell repertoires in COVID-19. Repertoires were generated with immunoSEQ multiplex PCR, while TCRdb's copy carries only in-frame clones and drops some. The sample has about 120,000 clones, nearly 90% seen once. Sequencing was performed on peripheral blood. The receptors come from a woman aged 55-69 years with COVID-19, enrolled during active disease.

The chain joins TRBV14 to TRBJ1-1; TRBD1 is a possible D gene (5 bases). CDR3 length: 15 amino acids. The germline V gene encodes CDR1 SGHDN and CDR2 FVKESK. Trimming took 4 bases from V and 2 from J, leaving 14 bases between them. This CDR3 reads CASSPRGASNTEAFF. Written as DNA, the CDR3 is TGTGCCAGCAGCCCAAGGGGCGCTTCCAACACTGAAGCTTTCTTT.

J is TRBJ1-1 and V is TRBV10-3; TRBD1 agrees at 9 bases. Germline CDR1 ENHRY, CDR2 SYGVKD. The CDR3 consists of 18 residues. The junction had 11 bases not matched to a gene; V was cut back by 1 base and J by 2 bases. The CDR3 nucleotides read TGTGCCATCAGTGAGTTCGGAAACACGGGACAGGGAAACACTGAAGCTTTCTTT. Translation gives CAISEFGNTGQGNTEAFF.

The chain combines TRBV7-2 with TRBJ2-1; TRBD2 matches 13 bases. Trimming cost V 4 bases and J 10 bases; bases outside gene matches: 7. The CDR3 is 15 residues long. Germline-derived CDR1 and CDR2 are SGHTA and FQGNSA. This CDR3 reads CASSSTSGGAGEQFF. CDR3 nucleotide sequence: TGTGCCAGCAGCTCCACTAGCGGGGGGGCCGGGGAGCAGTTCTTC. Based on the CDR3 plus reference TRBV7-2 and TRBJ2-1, the full variable domain is GAGVSQSPSNKVTEKGKDVELRCDPISGHTALYWYRQSLGQGLEFLIYFQGNSAPDKSGLPSDRFSAERTGGSVSTLTIQRTQQEDSAVYLCASSSTSGGAGEQFFGPGTRLTVL.

The chain has TRBV7-2 and TRBJ1-2, with D hard to call. Per germline, CDR1 SGHTA and CDR2 FQGNSA. The CDR3 spans 15 residues. Trimming shortened V by 5 bases and J by 6 bases, and 19 bases separated the two germline ends. The CDR3: CASSLPREGMDGYTF. The CDR3 DNA follows: TGTGCCAGCAGCCTCCCGAGGGAGGGTATGGATGGCTACACCTTC.